The text below deals with one T cell receptor (beta chain). The sample comes from a study of Graves' ophthalmopathy and Graves' hyperthyroidism. The authors amplified TCR beta CDR3 regions, and they did so from RNA transcripts for repertoire sequencing. HTBI primers served in a first-round RT-PCR, which a second-round multiplex PCR followed. TCRdb used MiXCR to reprocess the multiplex PCR reads, holding one entry per CDR3 protein. The table includes approximately 160,000 distinct CDR3 sequences, 30% to 45% detected once. In germline, CDR1 is MNHNS, CDR2 SASEGT. The CDR3 length is 13 residues. Trimming removed 8 bases from V and 3 bases from J, with 14 bases in between.

V gene TRBV6-1 combines with J gene TRBJ2-7; possibly TRBD1 or TRBD2 for D (5 bases each). This receptor was taken from a woman in her thirties or forties with Graves' ophthalmopathy. Sequencing was performed on peripheral blood. The CDR3 reads CASGWDRDYEQYF. CDR3 sequence (DNA): TGTGCCAGCGGGTGGGACCGGGACTACGAGCAGTACTTC.